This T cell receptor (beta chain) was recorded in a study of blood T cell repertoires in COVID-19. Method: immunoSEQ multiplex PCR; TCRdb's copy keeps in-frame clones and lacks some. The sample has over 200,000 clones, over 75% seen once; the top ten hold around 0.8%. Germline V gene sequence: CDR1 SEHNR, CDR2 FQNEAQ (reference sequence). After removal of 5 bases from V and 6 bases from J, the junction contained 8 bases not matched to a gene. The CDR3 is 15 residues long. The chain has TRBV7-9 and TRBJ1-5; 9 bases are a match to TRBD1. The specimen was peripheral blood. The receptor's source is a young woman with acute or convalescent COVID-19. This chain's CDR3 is CASSKGQGPSQPQHF. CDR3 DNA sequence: TGTGCCAGCAGCAAAGGACAGGGGCCAAGTCAGCCCCAGCATTTT.